The clone carrying this TCR beta chain was counted once. Its cognate antigen is unknown. Produced via immunoSEQ multiplex PCR; TCRdb's table is partial and in-frame only. The data show about 100,000 clones, with approximately 90% seen just once and about a sixth held by the top ten. These data originate in a study of identifying expanded T cells in peripheral blood. General study points: Technical replicates showed approximately 1.2 changed clones; approximately 2 weeks 15 to 20; four weeks 19.

Sequenced material: blood. The source of this sequence is a person aged 18 to 75 in good health.

CDR3 region: CASSPVHVCRSKNIQYF. In DNA form, the CDR3 reads TGTGCCAGCAGCCCCGTCCACGTTTGTAGATCCAAAAACATTCAGTACTTC. This chain joins TRBV14 and TRBJ2-4; unclear D gene. CDR3 length: 17 amino acids. Trimming cost V 4 bases and J 2 bases, with 18 bases left between them. CDR1 and CDR2 (germline): SGHDN, FVKESK.